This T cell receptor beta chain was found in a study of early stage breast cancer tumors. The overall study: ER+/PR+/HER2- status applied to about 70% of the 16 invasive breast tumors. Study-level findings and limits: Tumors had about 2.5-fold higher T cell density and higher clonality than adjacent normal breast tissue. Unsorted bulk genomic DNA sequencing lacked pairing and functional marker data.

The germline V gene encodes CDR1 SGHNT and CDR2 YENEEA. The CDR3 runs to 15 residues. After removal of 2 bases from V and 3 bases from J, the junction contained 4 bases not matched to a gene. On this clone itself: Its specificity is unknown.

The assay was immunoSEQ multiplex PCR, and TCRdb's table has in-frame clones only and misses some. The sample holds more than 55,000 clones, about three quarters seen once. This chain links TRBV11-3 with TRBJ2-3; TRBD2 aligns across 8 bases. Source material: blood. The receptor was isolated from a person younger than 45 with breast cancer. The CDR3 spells CASSLSGRATDTQYF. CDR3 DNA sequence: TGTGCCAGCAGCTTAAGCGGGAGAGCAACAGATACGCAGTATTTT. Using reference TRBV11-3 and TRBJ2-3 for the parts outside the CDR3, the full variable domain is EAGVVQSPRYKIIEKKQPVAFWCNPISGHNTLYWYLQNLGQGPELLIRYENEEAVDDSQLPKDRFSAERLKGVDSTLKIQPAELGDSAVYLCASSLSGRATDTQYFGPGTRLTVL.